These T cell receptor beta chains were read from a single sample in a study of a mutant IDH1 vaccine in newly diagnosed glioma. Measured with immunoSEQ multiplex PCR; TCRdb has only the in-frame clones, and not every one. The top ten hold around 5.2% of the sample, which has 75,000 to 100,000 clones, about four fifths seen once. Material: PBMCs, obtained from a glioma patient treated with radiotherapy, temozolomide or both. These receptors originate from a man aged 40-55 years with glioma. Some clones in this sample may be carry-over from other donors' samples. Each CDR3 is given with its conserved first and last residue. D genes are given only for firm matches. The size entry is marked missing in some rows and otherwise reads once, few, many or a size class.

>TRBD1|few|TRBJ1-6|TRBV6-1
TGTGCCAGCAGTGTGGAGGGGGCGACTAATTCACCCCTCCACTTT
CASSVEGATNSPLHF
>NA|NA|TRBJ1-4|TRBV27
TGTGCCAGCAGTTGGGCAGCGGATAGGGCTGAAAAACTGTTTTTT
CASSWAADRAEKLFF
>NA|NA|TRBJ2-7|TRBV29-1
TGCAGCGTTGAAGCGATCGGGGCAGGGGATTACGAGCAGTACTTC
CSVEAIGAGDYEQYF
>NA|NA|TRBJ1-1|TRBV4-1
TGCGCCAGCAGCCAAGGACAGATGAACACTGAAGCTTTCTTT
CASSQGQMNTEAFF
>TRBD1|once|TRBJ2-5|TRBV5-6
TGTGCCAGCAGCCGATTGGGACAGAAGGAGACCCAGTACTTC
CASSRLGQKETQYF
>TRBD1|NA|TRBJ2-7|TRBV10-3
TGTGCCATCAGTGAAGGGGACAGGGGGACCTACGAGCAGTACTTC
CAISEGDRGTYEQYF
>TRBD1|NA|TRBJ2-7|TRBV5-4
TGTGCCAGCAGCTGGTGGGACAGGGGCTCCTACGAGCAGTACTTC
CASSWWDRGSYEQYF
>TRBD1|NA|TRBJ1-2|TRBV6-1
TGTGCCACCCACCCCGGGACAGGGGGTTTCTATGGCTACACCTTC
CATHPGTGGFYGYTF
>NA|NA|TRBJ1-5|TRBV6-1
TGTGCCAGCAGTGAACAGGGTCTTAGCAATCAGCCCCAGCATTTT
CASSEQGLSNQPQHF
>NA|NA|TRBJ2-7|TRBV14
TGTGCCAGCAGCCAAACGGGACACCACCGGTCCTACGAGCAGTACTTC
CASSQTGHHRSYEQYF
>TRBD1|NA|TRBJ1-2|TRBV6-5
TGTGCCAGCAGTACGGACCGGGACAGGGGTGGCTACACCTTC
CASSTDRDRGGYTF
>TRBD1|NA|TRBJ1-4|TRBV5-6
TGTGCCAGCAGCTACCGGGACAGGGGAACGGAAAAACTGTTTTTT
CASSYRDRGTEKLFF
>NA|NA|TRBJ1-2|TRBV15
TGTGCCACCAGCAGAGATTCACTGGGAGGTGGCTACACCTTC
CATSRDSLGGGYTF
>NA|NA|TRBJ1-1|TRBV5-8
TGTGCCAGCAGCTTGGCGCTTGGGAACACTGAAGCTTTCTTT
CASSLALGNTEAFF
>NA|NA|TRBJ1-1|TRBV30
TGTGCCTGGAGTGGGGGAGGGAGTGAAGCTTTCTTT
CAWSGGGSEAFF
>TRBD2|NA|TRBJ2-2|TRBV5-1
TGCGCCAGCAGCTTCCTAGCGGGGGAACGCACCGGGGAGCTGTTTTTT
CASSFLAGERTGELFF
>NA|NA|TRBJ1-5|TRBV6-7
TGTGCCAGCATAGAGGTGCCGGGGAATCAGCCCCAGCATTTT
CASIEVPGNQPQHF
>TRBD1|NA|TRBJ1-6|TRBV19
TGTGCCAGTAGTACTCAAGGAGGGGGGACAGGGTTTTCACCCCTCCACTTT
CASSTQGGGTGFSPLHF
>NA|once|TRBJ2-2|TRBV19
TGTGCCAGTAGTACGCCCTTGGCCCCGAACACCGGGGAGCTGTTTTTT
CASSTPLAPNTGELFF
>NA|NA|TRBJ1-1|TRBV7-2
TGTGCCAGCAGCTTAGTACAGAACACTGAAGCTTTCTTT
CASSLVQNTEAFF
>TRBD1|NA|TRBJ1-1|TRBV10-1
TGCGCCAGCACTAACGACAGGGGCACTGAAGCTTTCTTT
CASTNDRGTEAFF
>NA|NA|TRBJ1-4|TRBV9
TGTGCCAGCAGTCGACAGGATAATGAAAAACTGTTTTTT
CASSRQDNEKLFF
>NA|NA|TRBJ1-5|TRBV6-6
TGTGCCAGCAGCACTAACGAAGGGACTCAGCCCCAGCATTTT
CASSTNEGTQPQHF
>TRBD1|NA|TRBJ1-5|TRBV5-1
TGCGCCAGCAGCTTGGCGGCAGGGGGAAGTCAGCCCCAGCATTTT
CASSLAAGGSQPQHF
>TRBD1|NA|TRBJ1-1|TRBV30
TGTGCCCGGGCCCCAGGACAGGGGTTAGCGGCGGACACTGAAGCTTTCTTT
CARAPGQGLAADTEAFF
>NA|NA|TRBJ2-3|TRBV7-9
TGTGCCAGCAGCTTAAATCGGGACCAGGTCTTCCTCACAGATACGCAGTATTTT
CASSLNRDQVFLTDTQYF
>TRBD1|few|TRBJ1-1|TRBV4-1
TGCGCCAGCAGCCCGCAGCCGGGACAGATGAACACTGAAGCTTTCTTT
CASSPQPGQMNTEAFF
>TRBD2|once|TRBJ2-2|TRBV6-5
TGTGCCAGCAGTTACTCGACTAGCTTGGGCACCGGGGAGCTGTTTTTT
CASSYSTSLGTGELFF
>TRBD1|NA|TRBJ2-7|TRBV30
TGTGCCTGGAAAGTACCCGGGACAGTCTACGAGCAGTACTTC
CAWKVPGTVYEQYF
>TRBD2|NA|TRBJ2-5|TRBV5-1
TGCGCCAGCAGCTTGGCGGGAGGGTATCAAGAGACCCAGTACTTC
CASSLAGGYQETQYF
>TRBD1|NA|TRBJ1-5|TRBV5-8
TGTGCCAGCAGCCAGGGACAGGGGCAGCCCCAGCATTTT
CASSQGQGQPQHF
>TRBD2|NA|TRBJ2-1|TRBV4-1
TGCGCCAGCAGCCAAGATTTAGTAGCGGGGCAGAACGAGCAGTTCTTC
CASSQDLVAGQNEQFF
>TRBD1|NA|TRBJ1-6|TRBV30
TGTGCCTGGAGACACCGGGACAGGGGATCCCTCCACTTT
CAWRHRDRGSLHF
>NA|NA|TRBJ2-7|TRBV7-2
TGTGCCAGCAGCCCCCCCGGGACCATCATCTACGAGCAGTACTTC
CASSPPGTIIYEQYF
>TRBD1|NA|TRBJ1-2|TRBV6-1
TGTGCCAGCAGTCTCAGGGGGCTCGTGGGTGGCTACACCTTC
CASSLRGLVGGYTF
>NA|once|TRBJ2-5|TRBV10-3
TGTGCCATCAGTGAGAAATCAGGGGAAGAGACCCAGTACTTC
CAISEKSGEETQYF
>NA|NA|TRBJ1-5|TRBV30
TGTGCCTGGAGCGCCGGACAGCCCTATCAGCCCCAGCATTTT
CAWSAGQPYQPQHF